A selection of T cell receptor beta chains follows, all from one sample in a study of T cell changes during pregnancy in multiple sclerosis. TCRdb keeps only in-frame clones here, not all; method: immunoSEQ multiplex PCR. This sample has about 54,000 clones, with 75% to 95% found just once. The sample was peripheral blood, taken after pregnancy. The receptors here all came from a female donor in good health, enrolled as a control in a pregnancy study. Both conserved end residues are part of each CDR3. D genes are given only for firm matches. Size is omitted from some rows. Given values are once, few, many or a class for expanded clones.

TRBV29-1	TRBD2	TRBJ2-5	NA	TGCAGCGTTCCGGCTAGCGGGAGGGCCGGCGAGACCCAGTACTTC	CSVPASGRAGETQYF
TRBV6-1	TRBD1	TRBJ1-1	NA	TGTGCCGTGACAGGGGATTATACTGGGGCCACTGAAGCTTTCTTT	CAVTGDYTGATEAFF
TRBV15	TRBD1	TRBJ1-1	NA	TGTGCCACCAGCAGGGCTTTGGGACAGGGGAACACTGAAGCTTTCTTT	CATSRALGQGNTEAFF
TRBV19	NA	TRBJ2-7	NA	TGTGCCAGTAGTTTCGGCTACGAGCAGTACTTC	CASSFGYEQYF
TRBV6-5	NA	TRBJ2-1	once	TGTGCCAGCAGACAAGATAGGGGATCCTACAATGAGCAGTTCTTC	CASRQDRGSYNEQFF
TRBV5-4	TRBD1	TRBJ1-5	NA	TGTGCCAGCAGCTTTGGGGGACAGGGGGCAAGCAATCAGCCCCAGCATTTT	CASSFGGQGASNQPQHF
TRBV11-1	TRBD1	TRBJ1-1	NA	TGTGCCAGCAGCTTAGGTCGGACAGGGGGCAGGGACACTGAAGCTTTCTTT	CASSLGRTGGRDTEAFF
TRBV10-2	NA	TRBJ1-1	few	TGCGCCAGCAGACAGGGTCAAGTCACTGAAGCTTTCTTT	CASRQGQVTEAFF
TRBV6-5	TRBD2	TRBJ2-3	NA	TGTGCCAGCAGTTACTCGGCGAGCGGGGGCACAGATACGCAGTATTTT	CASSYSASGGTDTQYF
TRBV4-2	NA	TRBJ1-3	NA	TGTGCCAGCAGCCAAGGGGGGGGACACGGTTCAGGAAACACCATATATTTT	CASSQGGGHGSGNTIYF
TRBV7-9	NA	TRBJ2-2	NA	TGTGCCAGCAGCCCCGGAGCCAACAGGGCAGCCGGGGAGCTGTTTTTT	CASSPGANRAAGELFF
TRBV28	TRBD1	TRBJ1-1	NA	TGTGCCAGCAGTTCCGGGACAGGGAGGAACACTGAAGCTTTCTTT	CASSSGTGRNTEAFF
TRBV23-1	NA	TRBJ2-7	NA	TGCGCCAGCAGTCCCGAATCAGTTTCACCCTACGAGCAGTACTTC	CASSPESVSPYEQYF
TRBV7-9	TRBD1	TRBJ1-2	NA	TGTGCCAGCAGCTTAACACAGGGGGCCGGCTATGGCTACACCTTC	CASSLTQGAGYGYTF
TRBV5-3	NA	TRBJ1-5	NA	TGTGCCAGAAAAGCAACGGAAAGGAGTAGCAATCAGCCCCAGCATTTT	CARKATERSSNQPQHF
TRBV14	TRBD1	TRBJ1-4	NA	TGTGCCAGCAGCCGGACAGGGCAGAATGAAAAACTGTTTTTT	CASSRTGQNEKLFF
TRBV6-1	NA	TRBJ1-1	NA	TGTGCCAGCAGTAGAACGCAGGGCCCTTACCCAGCTTTCTTT	CASSRTQGPYPAFF
TRBV7-9	NA	TRBJ1-2	NA	TGTGCCAGCAGTTCTAACAGGGTAAATGGCTACACCTTC	CASSSNRVNGYTF
TRBV5-1	NA	TRBJ1-1	NA	TGCGCCAGCAGCCCGTCACAGGGAAGGAGCACTGAAGCTTTCTTT	CASSPSQGRSTEAFF
TRBV7-9	NA	TRBJ1-3	once	TGTGCCAGCAGCTTCCGGGGTGACGGAAACACCATATATTTT	CASSFRGDGNTIYF
TRBV14	NA	TRBJ2-5	NA	TGTGCCAGCAGCCAAGATCGCGTGGGAGTAGGAGAGACCCAGTACTTC	CASSQDRVGVGETQYF
TRBV7-9	TRBD1	TRBJ2-1	NA	TGTGCCAGCAGTACCTCCTCCGGGACAGGGCAAGTCTTC	CASSTSSGTGQVF
TRBV29-1	TRBD1	TRBJ1-6	NA	TGCAGCGTTGGCCGGGACAGGGGTTCACCCCTCCACTTT	CSVGRDRGSPLHF
TRBV28	TRBD1	TRBJ2-5	once	TGTGCCAGCAGTTTCCCAGGGGGCCCCCAGTACTTC	CASSFPGGPQYF
TRBV28	NA	TRBJ1-1	NA	TGTGCCAGCACTTCGGATGGAGGGATGAACACTGAAGCTTTCTTT	CASTSDGGMNTEAFF
TRBV19	NA	TRBJ2-1	NA	TGTGCCAGTAGTATTTTTGGACAGTTGGCCAATGAGCAGTTCTTC	CASSIFGQLANEQFF
TRBV11-2	NA	TRBJ2-1	once	TGTGCCAGCAGCCTAGACAGCTACAATGAGCAGTTCTTC	CASSLDSYNEQFF
TRBV27	TRBD1	TRBJ1-1	NA	TGTGCCAGCAGTTTAATGACAGGGCGGTACACTGAAGCTTTCTTT	CASSLMTGRYTEAFF
TRBV2	TRBD1	TRBJ1-2	once	TGTGCCAGCAGTCGGGACAGGGATACCAATGGCTACACCTTC	CASSRDRDTNGYTF
TRBV14	NA	TRBJ1-1	once	TGTGCCAGCAGCCTCCTATTAGGGGTGGAGGAAGCTTTCTTT	CASSLLLGVEEAFF
TRBV27	NA	TRBJ2-3	NA	TGTGCCAGCAGTTTTCGGGGTCGCGACGATACGCAGTATTTT	CASSFRGRDDTQYF
TRBV27	TRBD1	TRBJ1-5	once	TGTGCCAGCAACCTGGGACAGGGGGGGAATCAGCCCCAGCATTTT	CASNLGQGGNQPQHF
TRBV7-9	NA	TRBJ2-5	NA	TGTGCCAGCAGCTCCGAACCGGGGGGCCGGGTTCAAGAGACCCAGTACTTC	CASSSEPGGRVQETQYF
TRBV6-5	TRBD2	TRBJ2-1	NA	TGTGCCAGCAGTTTAGCGGGAGGGCCTGATAGTGAGCAGTTCTTC	CASSLAGGPDSEQFF
TRBV4-1	NA	TRBJ2-7	NA	TGCGCCAGCAGCCAAGAGGGGGGCTACGAGCAGTACTTC	CASSQEGGYEQYF
TRBV19	NA	TRBJ2-7	NA	TGTGCCAGTAGTATAGATTGGGGGACGGGAGCCTACGAGCAGTACTTC	CASSIDWGTGAYEQYF
TRBV28	NA	TRBJ2-7	NA	TGTGCCAGCAGTGACAGGTTCGAGCAGTACTTC	CASSDRFEQYF
TRBV15	NA	TRBJ1-1	NA	TGTGCCACCAGCAGAGTACTGGTTGGGCAGAATGAGAAGAACACTGAAGCTTTCTTT	CATSRVLVGQNEKNTEAFF
TRBV27	NA	TRBJ2-3	NA	TGTGCCAGCAGTTTAGCCACTTCAGATACGCAGTATTTT	CASSLATSDTQYF
TRBV21-1	NA	TRBJ1-4	NA	TGTGCCAGCAGCTTCCCCTATAGAGGGAGCGAAAAACTGTTTTTT	CASSFPYRGSEKLFF
TRBV5-1	NA	TRBJ1-3	NA	TGCGCCAGCAGTCCGGCAGGTCCCTTCTCTGGAAACACCATATATTTT	CASSPAGPFSGNTIYF
TRBV5-6	NA	TRBJ2-7	NA	TGTGCCAGCAGCTTGGTCGGGGGTTCTCTCTACGAGCAGTACTTC	CASSLVGGSLYEQYF
TRBV7-9	NA	TRBJ1-1	NA	TGTGCCATCTTGCGTGGCAGGGGCACTGAAGCTTTCTTT	CAILRGRGTEAFF
TRBV18	NA	TRBJ1-6	NA	TGTGCCAGCTCCCCGGCCCCTGCAGGGCCCTCACCCCTCCACTTT	CASSPAPAGPSPLHF
TRBV7-9	NA	TRBJ1-2	NA	TGTGCCAGCAGCGTTGACAGCAACTATGGCTACACCTTC	CASSVDSNYGYTF
TRBV7-8	NA	TRBJ1-2	NA	TGTGCCAGCAGCTCTGGCGGAGGGGCCGCTAACTATGGCTACACCTTC	CASSSGGGAANYGYTF
TRBV5-1	NA	TRBJ1-2	NA	TGCGCCAGCAGCTTAAGAGCTAACTATGGCTACACCTTC	CASSLRANYGYTF
TRBV10-3	NA	TRBJ1-1	NA	TGTGCCATCAGGAAGGGAGTTTACGGGGGGGGATCTGAAGCTTTCTTT	CAIRKGVYGGGSEAFF
TRBV6-5	NA	TRBJ2-1	NA	TGTGCCAGCAGGGTTCTAGCACTGCCCTACAATGAGCAGTTCTTC	CASRVLALPYNEQFF
TRBV9	NA	TRBJ1-5	NA	TGTGCCAGCAGCGTAGAGAAGGGGGGGGGTCAGCCCCAGCATTTT	CASSVEKGGGQPQHF
TRBV2	NA	TRBJ2-7	NA	TGTGCCAGCACCTATGCCCGCGAGCAGTACTTC	CASTYAREQYF
TRBV19	TRBD1	TRBJ1-2	NA	TGTGCCAGTAGTCCCGGGACAGGCCACGCTATTAACTATGGCTACACCTTC	CASSPGTGHAINYGYTF
TRBV5-4	NA	TRBJ2-5	NA	TGTGCCAGCAGCTTGGCCACGGGGATGGAGACCCAGTACTTC	CASSLATGMETQYF
TRBV27	NA	TRBJ2-7	NA	TGTGCCAGCAGTTTCAAGGACTTGACCTACGAGCAGTACTTC	CASSFKDLTYEQYF
TRBV28	TRBD2	TRBJ2-1	NA	TGTGCCAGCAGTTTACCCGGGACTAGTATAGGTGAGCAGTTCTTC	CASSLPGTSIGEQFF